The rows below give T cell receptor beta chains drawn from one sample of a study of response to subunit inactivated influenza vaccine. TCRdb reprocessed the RT-PCR reads via MiXCR and lists one record per CDR3 protein. The profile shows around 250,000 distinct CDR3 sequences, 12% of them singletons. The input for sequencing was non-naive T cells sorted from PBMCs, taken roughly 2 weeks before vaccination. The receptors derive from a man over 45 who received an inactivated influenza vaccine. Both conserved end residues are part of each CDR3. D genes are given only for firm matches. Where a row states a size, it is once, few, many or the class of an expanded clone; other rows omit it.

>TRBD1|TRBJ2-7|TRBV6-5|-
CASSYFEGQAYEQYF
TGTGCCAGCAGTTACTTTGAAGGACAGGCCTACGAGCAGTACTTC
>TRBD2|TRBJ2-1|TRBV20-1|few
CSARGLAGEQFF
TGCAGTGCTAGAGGACTAGCGGGGGAGCAGTTCTTC
>TRBD2|TRBJ2-1|TRBV7-7|-
CASSSSTSGGAGEQFF
TGTGCTAGCAGCTCCTCGACTAGCGGGGGGGCCGGTGAGCAGTTCTTC
>-|TRBJ2-7|TRBV20-1|few
CSARPLPYEQYF
TGCAGTGCTAGACCGCTTCCCTACGAGCAGTACTTC
>-|TRBJ2-3|TRBV5-1|few
CASSLFEADTQYF
TGCGCCAGCAGCTTGTTTGAGGCAGATACGCAGTATTTT
>TRBD2|TRBJ2-1|TRBV9|-
CASSVAVGGFGNEQFF
TGTGCCAGCAGCGTAGCGGTGGGAGGGTTCGGGAATGAGCAGTTCTTC
>TRBD1|TRBJ1-6|TRBV5-1|few
CASSWGQDNSPLHF
TGCGCCAGCAGCTGGGGACAGGATAATTCACCCCTCCACTTT
>-|TRBJ1-1|TRBV20-1|-
CSATVAGTEAFF
TGCAGTGCCACGGTCGCGGGCACTGAAGCTTTCTTT
>-|TRBJ2-7|TRBV7-8|many
CASSSRAVGMGSYEQYF
TGTGCCAGCAGCTCCCGGGCCGTAGGGATGGGGTCCTACGAGCAGTACTTC
>TRBD1|TRBJ2-2|TRBV5-1|-
CASSSGTDNTGELFF
TGCGCCAGCAGCTCCGGGACAGACAACACCGGGGAGCTGTTTTTT
>TRBD1|TRBJ1-4|TRBV6-2/TRBV6-3|many
CASSYERSGTDPGKLFF
TGTGCCAGCAGCTACGAACGTTCCGGGACAGATCCTGGAAAACTGTTTTTT
>-|TRBJ1-6|TRBV20-1|few
CSARDPRNQDSPLHF
TGCAGTGCTAGAGATCCCCGGAATCAGGATTCACCCCTCCACTTT
>-|TRBJ2-3|TRBV18|-
CASSSTGLGTDTQYF
TGTGCCAGCTCATCCACAGGGTTGGGCACAGATACGCAGTATTTT
>TRBD1|TRBJ1-5|TRBV20-1|-
CSASGTGTTGAQHF
TGCAGTGCTAGCGGGACAGGGACCACGGGGGCCCAGCATTTT
>-|TRBJ2-7|TRBV4-2|few
CASSQIGRTYEQYF
TGTGCCAGCAGCCAAATCGGCAGGACCTACGAGCAGTACTTC
>TRBD1|TRBJ1-2|TRBV7-2|few
CASSLNRGLGYGYTF
TGTGCCAGCAGCCTCAACAGGGGATTAGGCTATGGCTACACCTTC
>-|TRBJ2-5|TRBV11-2|-
CASSLYVTAETQYF
TGTGCCAGCAGCTTATACGTCACAGCCGAGACCCAGTACTTC